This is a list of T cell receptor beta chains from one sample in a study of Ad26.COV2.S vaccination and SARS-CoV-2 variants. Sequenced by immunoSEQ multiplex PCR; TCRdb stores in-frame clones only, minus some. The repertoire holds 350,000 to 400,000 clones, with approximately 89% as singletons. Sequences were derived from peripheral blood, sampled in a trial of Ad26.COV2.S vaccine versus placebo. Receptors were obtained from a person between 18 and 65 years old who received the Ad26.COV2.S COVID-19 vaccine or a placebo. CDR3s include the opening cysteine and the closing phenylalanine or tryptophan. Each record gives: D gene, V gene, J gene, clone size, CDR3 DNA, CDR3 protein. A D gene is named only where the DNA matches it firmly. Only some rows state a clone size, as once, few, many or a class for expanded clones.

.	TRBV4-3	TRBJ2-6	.	TGCGCCAGCAGCCAGTCGGCTTCTGGGGCCAACGTCCTGACTTTC	CASSQSASGANVLTF
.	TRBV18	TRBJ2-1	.	TGTGCCAGCTCACCACTGTCCGATCTACGAGGCAATGAGCAGTTCTTC	CASSPLSDLRGNEQFF
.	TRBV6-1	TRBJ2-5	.	TGTGCCAGCAGTGACCCGCCAGAGACCCAGTACTTC	CASSDPPETQYF
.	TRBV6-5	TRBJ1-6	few	TGTGCCAGCAGGGGATATAATTCACCCCTCCACTTT	CASRGYNSPLHF
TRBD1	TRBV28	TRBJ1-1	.	TGTGCCAGCAGTCCTAGACAGGGGGCTTGGACTGAAGCTTTCTTT	CASSPRQGAWTEAFF
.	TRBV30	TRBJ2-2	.	TGTGCCTGGGGAGGGGGGAGGATAAACACCGGGGAGCTGTTTTTT	CAWGGGRINTGELFF
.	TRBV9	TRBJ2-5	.	TGTGCCAGCAGCCTCCACACAACAGAGGCCCAGTACTTC	CASSLHTTEAQYF
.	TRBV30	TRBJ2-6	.	TGTGCCTGGAGTGTTGGGGGAATAGGGGCCAACGTCCTGACTTTC	CAWSVGGIGANVLTF
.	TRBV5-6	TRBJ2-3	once	TGTGCCAGCAGCTCCGGGGAAGGGGGTCCCTCAGATACGCAGTATTTT	CASSSGEGGPSDTQYF
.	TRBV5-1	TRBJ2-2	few	TGCGCCAGCAGCCCCGGACAGACATACACCGGGGAGCTGTTTTTT	CASSPGQTYTGELFF
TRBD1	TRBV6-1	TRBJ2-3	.	TGTGCCAGCAGTGAGGACAGGGGTACAGATACGCAGTATTTT	CASSEDRGTDTQYF
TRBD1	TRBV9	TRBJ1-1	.	TGTGCCAGCAGCGCATTAGACAGGGGAGCGGACACTGAAGCTTTCTTT	CASSALDRGADTEAFF
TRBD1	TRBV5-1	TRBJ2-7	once	TGCGCCAGCAGCTTGGGCGACAGGGCAGTCGAGCAGTACTTC	CASSLGDRAVEQYF
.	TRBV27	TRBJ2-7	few	TGTGCCAGCAGTTTAAGAATGAGCTCCTACGAGCAGTACTTC	CASSLRMSSYEQYF